The sequence of this T cell receptor beta chain was determined in a study of shared clonotypes between healthy human individuals. The germline V gene encodes CDR1 SGHRS and CDR2 YFSETQ. Trimming pared 0 bases from V and 10 bases from J, leaving 11 bases between. The CDR3 contains 13 residues. Study-wide results and limits: Across subsets, estimated richness was generally greater for naive than for memory populations. The authors sampled blood alone, and tissue repertoires likely differ.

Remarks on this clone: Its antigen remains unknown. The same CDR3 arises from other DNA sequences in this sample as well.

It was CD45RO-negative cells, positively selected for CCR7, that made up naive CD8 cells, with terminally differentiated effector memory CD45RA+ cells excluded. TCRdb's table, derived via immunoSEQ multiplex PCR, lists solely in-frame clones and lacks some. This sample has 1.5 million to 2.5 million clones, with less than 95% found just once. Material: naive CD8+ T cells sorted from blood. The chain combines TRBV5-1 with TRBJ2-1, with D maybe TRBD2 (6 bases). The clonotype originates from a man younger than 35 in good health. CDR3 in DNA: TGCGCCAGCAGCTTGGCCGGGAGTGGAGAGCAGTTCTTC. Translated, it gives CASSLAGSGEQFF.